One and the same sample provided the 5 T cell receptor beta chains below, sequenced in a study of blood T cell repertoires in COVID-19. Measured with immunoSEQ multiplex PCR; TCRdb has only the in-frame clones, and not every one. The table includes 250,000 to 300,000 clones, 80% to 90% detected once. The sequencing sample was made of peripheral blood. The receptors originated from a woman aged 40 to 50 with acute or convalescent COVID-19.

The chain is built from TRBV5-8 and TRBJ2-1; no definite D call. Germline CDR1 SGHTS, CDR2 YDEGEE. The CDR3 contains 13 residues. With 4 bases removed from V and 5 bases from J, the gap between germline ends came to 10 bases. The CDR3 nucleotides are TGTGCCAGCAGCCGTGAGGAACACAATGAGCAGTTCTTC. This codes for CASSREEHNEQFF.

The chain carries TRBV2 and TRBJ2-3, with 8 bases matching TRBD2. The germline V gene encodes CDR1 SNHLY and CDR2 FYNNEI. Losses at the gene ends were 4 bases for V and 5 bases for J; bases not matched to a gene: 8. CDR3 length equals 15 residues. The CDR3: CASSVTGGAGDTQYF. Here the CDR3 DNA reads TGTGCCAGCAGTGTCACCGGGGGGGCGGGAGATACGCAGTATTTT.

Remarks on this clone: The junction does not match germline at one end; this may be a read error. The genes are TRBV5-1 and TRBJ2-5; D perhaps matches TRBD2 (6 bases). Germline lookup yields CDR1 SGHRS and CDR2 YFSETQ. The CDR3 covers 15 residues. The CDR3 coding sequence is TGCGCCAGCAGCTGGGTAAGGGACTCCCAAGCGACCCAGTACTTC. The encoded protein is CASSWVRDSQATQYF.

DNA for the CDR3: TGTGCCAGCAGTGAATGGAGGGGACACACTGAAGCTTTCTTT. Translating gives CASSEWRGHTEAFF. The V gene is TRBV25-1, the J gene TRBJ1-1; D might be TRBD1 (5 bases). Germline-derived CDR1 and CDR2 are MGHDK and SYGVNS. The V and J ends lost 1 base and 3 bases respectively, with 9 bases between them. CDR3 size: 14 residues. Using reference TRBV25-1 and TRBJ1-1 for the parts outside the CDR3, the full variable domain is EADIYQTPRYLVIGTGKKITLECSQTMGHDKMYWYQQDPGMELHLIHYSYGVNSTEKGDLSSESTVSRIRTEHFPLTLESARPSHTSQYLCASSEWRGHTEAFFGQGTRLTVV.

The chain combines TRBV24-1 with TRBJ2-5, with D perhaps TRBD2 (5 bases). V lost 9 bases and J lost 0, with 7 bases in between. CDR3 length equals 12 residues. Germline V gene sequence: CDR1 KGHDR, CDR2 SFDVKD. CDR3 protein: CATSGNQETQYF. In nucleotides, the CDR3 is TGTGCCACCTCGGGGAACCAAGAGACCCAGTACTTC.